The table lists the clone carrying this TCR beta chain with many counts. Its antigen is still unknown. A junction boundary mismatches the germline segment, possibly from a read error. Germline values: CDR1 GTSNPN, CDR2 SVGIG (reference sequence). The CDR3 covers 11 residues. To make TCR beta libraries, researchers used iRepertoire HTBI primers and Arm-PCR of CDR3 regions. TCRdb passed the multiplex PCR reads through MiXCR, listing each CDR3 protein once. The sample gives about 540,000 distinct CDR3 sequences, 13% of which show up once; 8% to 10% is in the top ten. The sample comes from a study of regulatory T cells in long-lasting Graves disease. As for time point: newly diagnosed GD, antithyroid drugs for less than 3 months. PBMC-derived RNA was used for the TCR library. As collected, the peripheral blood samples measured roughly 10 milliliters each and went into EDTA tubes. Study-level points and caveats: Compared with new cases, persistent Graves' patients showed reduced TCR diversity. The study found TRBV28, TRBJ1-2 and TRBJ2-5 favored in persistent disease.

These data were also reused for a study on T cells in Graves' hyperthyroidism and ophthalmopathy.

This chain joins TRBV30 and TRBJ1-2; D unresolved. Source: peripheral blood mononuclear cells (PBMCs), taken at new diagnosis, from a patient treated with antithyroid drugs. The source of this sequence is a young man with Graves disease. CDR3 sequence (DNA): TGTGCCTGGAGTGTACAAAGTGGGCACACCTTT. Translating gives CAWSVQSGHTF.